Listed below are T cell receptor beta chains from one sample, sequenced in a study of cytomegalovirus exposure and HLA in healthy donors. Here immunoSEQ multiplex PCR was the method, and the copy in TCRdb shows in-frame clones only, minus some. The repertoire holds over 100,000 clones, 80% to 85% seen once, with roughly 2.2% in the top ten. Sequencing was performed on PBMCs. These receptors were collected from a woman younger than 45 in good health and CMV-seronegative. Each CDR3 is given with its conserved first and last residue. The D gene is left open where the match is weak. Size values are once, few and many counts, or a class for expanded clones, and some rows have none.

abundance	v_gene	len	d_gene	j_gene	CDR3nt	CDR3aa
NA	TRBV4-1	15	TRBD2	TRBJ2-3	TGCGCCAGCAGCCGTTTGATAGCGGGAAGGGATACGCAGTATTTT	CASSRLIAGRDTQYF
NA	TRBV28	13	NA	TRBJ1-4	TGTGCCAGCAGTCTATCTTATTATGAAAAACTGTTTTTT	CASSLSYYEKLFF
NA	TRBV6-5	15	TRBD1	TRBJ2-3	TGTGCCAGCAGTGGGGCCGGGACAGAAACAGATACGCAGTATTTT	CASSGAGTETDTQYF
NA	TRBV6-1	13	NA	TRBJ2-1	TGTGCCAGCACCTCGACGCAGGGCAGTGAGCAGTTCTTC	CASTSTQGSEQFF
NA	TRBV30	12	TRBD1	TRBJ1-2	TGTGCCCACGGACAGGGAAGTGGTGGCTACACCTTC	CAHGQGSGGYTF
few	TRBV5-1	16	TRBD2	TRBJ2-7	TGCGCCAGCAGCCCCGAGGGACTAGCGGGAACTTACGAGCAGTACTTC	CASSPEGLAGTYEQYF
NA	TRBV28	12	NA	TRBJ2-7	TGTGCCAGCAGTGCCACAATCTACGAGCAGTACTTC	CASSATIYEQYF
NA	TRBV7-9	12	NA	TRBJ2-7	TGTGCCAGCAGCCTCCCCCTCCCCGAGCAGTACTTC	CASSLPLPEQYF
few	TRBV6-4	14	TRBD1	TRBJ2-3	TGTGCCAGCAGTGAGGGACAGGGGGCAGATACGCAGTATTTT	CASSEGQGADTQYF
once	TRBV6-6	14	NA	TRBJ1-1	TGTGCCAGCACTAGAGGTCCACATTCCACTGAAGCTTTCTTT	CASTRGPHSTEAFF